Listed below are T cell receptor beta chains from one sample, sequenced in a study of cytomegalovirus exposure and HLA in healthy donors. The data were produced by immunoSEQ multiplex PCR, yet TCRdb's version contains in-frame clones alone and is incomplete. The data contain around 90,000 clones, roughly 60% of them singletons. The sequenced sample consisted of PBMCs. Every receptor here comes from a woman between 45 and 60 years old in good health and CMV-seropositive. Each CDR3 is given with its conserved first and last residue. The order of the fields is D gene, clone size, J gene, V gene, CDR3 protein, CDR3 DNA. The D gene is left open where the match is weak. Only part of the rows carry a size: once, few, many, or a class if the clone is expanded.

TRBD1 | - | TRBJ1-2 | TRBV6-1 | CASSEGQGTYGYTF | TGTGCCAGCAGTGAAGGACAGGGAACCTATGGCTACACCTTC
- | few | TRBJ1-2 | TRBV5-1 | CASSLAPPSGTFDYGYTF | TGCGCCAGCAGCTTGGCCCCCCCCTCCGGGACTTTCGACTATGGCTACACCTTC
- | - | TRBJ1-5 | TRBV19 | CASTNDRAHASNQPQHF | TGTGCCAGTACCAATGACAGAGCCCATGCCTCCAATCAGCCCCAGCATTTT
- | - | TRBJ2-7 | TRBV11-2 | CASSSLLYEQYF | TGTGCCAGCAGCTCTCTTCTCTACGAGCAGTACTTC
- | - | TRBJ2-7 | TRBV6-1 | CASSDLSAGRFEQYF | TGTGCCAGCAGTGATTTGTCAGCAGGGCGGTTTGAGCAGTACTTC
TRBD2 | few | TRBJ2-7 | TRBV7-2 | CASSARTSGGATYEQYF | TGTGCCAGCAGCGCTCGGACTAGCGGGGGGGCCACCTACGAGCAGTACTTC
- | - | TRBJ2-5 | TRBV28 | CASSPSTGLDAQETQYF | TGTGCCAGCAGTCCCTCAACAGGGTTAGATGCGCAAGAGACCCAGTACTTC
- | - | TRBJ2-5 | TRBV7-6 | CASSLGPSAETQYF | TGTGCCAGCAGCTTAGGTCCTAGCGCGGAGACCCAGTACTTC
- | few | TRBJ1-3 | TRBV4-1 | CASSLSEGSGNTIYF | TGCGCCAGCAGCCTCTCAGAGGGTTCGGGAAACACCATATATTTT
TRBD2 | many | TRBJ2-1 | TRBV15 | CATSVAGTINEQFF | TGTGCCACCAGCGTAGCGGGGACGATCAATGAGCAGTTCTTC
- | - | TRBJ1-1 | TRBV5-4 | CASTPAGQPENTEAFF | TGTGCCAGCACCCCCGCGGGTCAACCCGAGAACACTGAAGCTTTCTTT
TRBD1 | - | TRBJ1-1 | TRBV5-1 | CASSWGQGARTEAFF | TGCGCCAGCAGCTGGGGACAGGGGGCAAGGACTGAAGCTTTCTTT
TRBD1 | few | TRBJ1-6 | TRBV6-5 | CASSYGQGRSPLHF | TGTGCCAGCAGTTACGGACAGGGGCGGTCACCCCTCCACTTT
- | - | TRBJ2-6 | TRBV19 | CASSIDGTSNVGANVLTF | TGTGCCAGTAGTATCGACGGGACTTCCAATGTGGGGGCCAACGTCCTGACTTTC
- | - | TRBJ1-1 | TRBV7-9 | CASSSPYGAGLVNTEAFF | TGTGCCAGCAGCTCGCCGTATGGGGCAGGTCTGGTGAACACTGAAGCTTTCTTT
- | - | TRBJ1-1 | TRBV19 | CASMAGLLTEAFF | TGTGCCAGTATGGCCGGACTTCTTACTGAAGCTTTCTTT
- | - | TRBJ2-3 | TRBV5-6 | CASSLSLYTDTQYF | TGTGCCAGCAGCTTGTCTCTGTACACAGATACGCAGTATTTT
- | - | TRBJ2-7 | TRBV2 | CASRQSSYEQYF | TGTGCCAGCAGACAGAGCTCCTACGAGCAGTACTTC